Below, one T cell receptor beta chain is given with its context. CDR1 MGHRA and CDR2 YSYEKL come from the germline V gene. This CDR3 has 15 residues. Trimming shortened V by 3 bases and J by 3 bases, and 15 bases separated the two germline ends. The sample originates from a study of blood T cell repertoires in COVID-19. Sequencing was performed with immunoSEQ multiplex PCR; in TCRdb, only in-frame clones are kept and a portion is missing. The sample yields tens of thousands of clones, around 87% seen once. V usage is TRBV4-1 and J usage is TRBJ2-7, with D maybe TRBD2 (6 bases). The TCR comes from a human donor in a cohort sampled during active COVID-19. Source material: peripheral blood. Written as DNA, the CDR3 is TGCGCCAGCAGCCAGGTGGGTACTAGCTTCTACGAGCAGTACTTC. This gives the protein CASSQVGTSFYEQYF.